The rows below give T cell receptor beta chains drawn from one sample of a study of control samples from healthy donors and cancer patients. The repertoire was sequenced with immunoSEQ multiplex PCR; TCRdb's copy has only in-frame clones and lacks some. Of some 170,000 clones listed, roughly 94% were seen once; the top ten hold roughly 15%. Material: PBMCs. Receptor source: a man aged 55 to 70 with colorectal cancer. Each CDR3 is given with its conserved first and last residue. Each record gives: D gene, J gene, V gene, clone size, CDR3 DNA, CDR3 protein. The D gene is left open where the match is weak. The listing skips clone size in some rows; elsewhere it reads once, few, many or a size class.

D: TRBD1; J: TRBJ1-6; V: TRBV11-2; size: -; DNA: TGTGCCAGCAGTCGGACCGGGACAGGGAATTCACCCCTCCACTTT; CDR3: CASSRTGTGNSPLHF
D: -; J: TRBJ2-2; V: TRBV7-6; size: -; DNA: TGTGCCAGCAGCTTAGGGAGTTGGCAGGGACCTAACACCGGGGAGCTGTTTTTT; CDR3: CASSLGSWQGPNTGELFF
D: -; J: TRBJ1-2; V: TRBV6-2/TRBV6-3; size: -; DNA: TGTGCCAGCAGCGACTTCTCCAGGGGCGGCTACACCTTC; CDR3: CASSDFSRGGYTF
D: -; J: TRBJ2-5; V: TRBV3-1/TRBV3-2; size: once; DNA: TGTGCCAGCACCCTATCAGGGGTTGCGGGGGAGACCCAGTACTTC; CDR3: CASTLSGVAGETQYF
D: -; J: TRBJ2-3; V: TRBV18; size: -; DNA: TGTGCCAGCTCACCACCCCTCTTCCCAGATACGCAGTATTTT; CDR3: CASSPPLFPDTQYF
D: -; J: TRBJ2-3; V: TRBV18; size: -; DNA: TGTGCCAGCTCACCACAATCGGCAGGGCCCACAGATACGCAGTATTTT; CDR3: CASSPQSAGPTDTQYF
D: -; J: TRBJ2-3; V: TRBV5-1; size: -; DNA: TGCGCCAGCAGTTCGACAGGCCGGCCAGATACGCAGTATTTT; CDR3: CASSSTGRPDTQYF
D: -; J: TRBJ1-4; V: TRBV6-5; size: -; DNA: TGTGCCAGCAGTTCCCCGACAGTCCCGGGGGGTGAAAAACTGTTTTTT; CDR3: CASSSPTVPGGEKLFF
D: TRBD2; J: TRBJ2-7; V: TRBV5-4; size: few; DNA: TGTGCCAGCAGCTTGGACGCGGGGGGGCCCGGCGAGCAGTACTTC; CDR3: CASSLDAGGPGEQYF
D: TRBD1; J: TRBJ2-7; V: TRBV6-6; size: -; DNA: TGTGCCAGCAGTACCTCGGGACAGGGGGGCGAGCAGTACTTC; CDR3: CASSTSGQGGEQYF
D: -; J: TRBJ1-5; V: TRBV19; size: -; DNA: TGTGCCAGTAGAGGAAGGGGGAGCCACAATCAGCCCCAGCATTTT; CDR3: CASRGRGSHNQPQHF
D: TRBD1; J: TRBJ1-2; V: TRBV4-1; size: -; DNA: TGCGCCAGCAGCCTAGAACCGACAGGGACGAGATATGGCTACACCTTC; CDR3: CASSLEPTGTRYGYTF
D: TRBD1; J: TRBJ1-2; V: TRBV2; size: -; DNA: TGTGCCAGCAGCCTTACCTCGACAGGGGGCAATGGCTACACCTTC; CDR3: CASSLTSTGGNGYTF
D: TRBD2; J: TRBJ2-3; V: TRBV19; size: -; DNA: TGTGCCAGTAGTATAGCTAGCGGGGGGCAAAATACGCAGTATTTT; CDR3: CASSIASGGQNTQYF
D: TRBD2; J: TRBJ2-3; V: TRBV2; size: -; DNA: TGTGCCAGCAGGTCGCTAGCGGGGGGCACAGATACGCAGTATTTT; CDR3: CASRSLAGGTDTQYF
D: TRBD1; J: TRBJ1-2; V: TRBV4-2; size: -; DNA: TGTGCCAGCAGCCAAGATGCGGACAGGGGGCCTGGCTACACCTTC; CDR3: CASSQDADRGPGYTF
D: TRBD1; J: TRBJ2-2; V: TRBV2; size: -; DNA: TGTGCCAGCAGGAAGACAGGGTCGGACACCGGGGAGCTGTTTTTT; CDR3: CASRKTGSDTGELFF
D: TRBD1; J: TRBJ2-1; V: TRBV12-5; size: -; DNA: TGTGCTAGTGGTTTGGTTTGGGGACAGGGCGGTGTTAATGAGCAGTTCTTC; CDR3: CASGLVWGQGGVNEQFF
D: TRBD1; J: TRBJ1-1; V: TRBV2; size: -; DNA: TGTGCCAGCAGTGATAGGGGGCTACTTTCAAACACTGAAGCTTTCTTT; CDR3: CASSDRGLLSNTEAFF
D: -; J: TRBJ1-1; V: TRBV10-3; size: once; DNA: TGTGCCATCGCGGGGGCCAGCACTGAAGCTTTCTTT; CDR3: CAIAGASTEAFF
D: TRBD1; J: TRBJ1-5; V: TRBV4-1; size: -; DNA: TGCGCCAGCAGCTCGGGACAGAACAATCAGCCCCAGCATTTT; CDR3: CASSSGQNNQPQHF
D: -; J: TRBJ1-2; V: TRBV12-3/TRBV12-4; size: -; DNA: TGTGCCAGCAGTTTTCGGGGGGAGCGGGGCTACACCTTC; CDR3: CASSFRGERGYTF
D: -; J: TRBJ1-4; V: TRBV28; size: -; DNA: TGTGCCAGCGCGGGTCGAGCTTTTGGTAATGAAAAACTGTTTTTT; CDR3: CASAGRAFGNEKLFF
D: -; J: TRBJ1-2; V: TRBV27; size: once; DNA: TGTGCCAGCAGTTTCCGGGGTAGTGGCTACACCTTC; CDR3: CASSFRGSGYTF
D: TRBD1; J: TRBJ2-7; V: TRBV19; size: -; DNA: TGTGCCAGTAGTATTGGACAGGGGGGCTCCTACGAGCAGTACTTC; CDR3: CASSIGQGGSYEQYF
D: TRBD1; J: TRBJ1-5; V: TRBV6-5; size: few; DNA: TGTGCCAGCGCCGGGACAGGGGGTCAGCCCCAGCATTTT; CDR3: CASAGTGGQPQHF
D: -; J: TRBJ2-2; V: TRBV5-6; size: -; DNA: TGTGCCAGCAGCTCTCCGAGGGCAGCGAACACCGGGGAGCTGTTTTTT; CDR3: CASSSPRAANTGELFF
D: -; J: TRBJ2-7; V: TRBV5-5; size: -; DNA: TGTGCCAGCAGCCCTTCAGGGGATCCCTACGAGCAGTACTTC; CDR3: CASSPSGDPYEQYF
D: TRBD1; J: TRBJ2-3; V: TRBV7-9; size: -; DNA: TGTGCCAGCAGCTTAACAGGGGCCCCGCCTTCAGATACGCAGTATTTT; CDR3: CASSLTGAPPSDTQYF
D: -; J: TRBJ1-5; V: TRBV5-5; size: -; DNA: TGTGCCAGCAGGCGAGACGGGACTTACCAGCCCCAGCATTTT; CDR3: CASRRDGTYQPQHF